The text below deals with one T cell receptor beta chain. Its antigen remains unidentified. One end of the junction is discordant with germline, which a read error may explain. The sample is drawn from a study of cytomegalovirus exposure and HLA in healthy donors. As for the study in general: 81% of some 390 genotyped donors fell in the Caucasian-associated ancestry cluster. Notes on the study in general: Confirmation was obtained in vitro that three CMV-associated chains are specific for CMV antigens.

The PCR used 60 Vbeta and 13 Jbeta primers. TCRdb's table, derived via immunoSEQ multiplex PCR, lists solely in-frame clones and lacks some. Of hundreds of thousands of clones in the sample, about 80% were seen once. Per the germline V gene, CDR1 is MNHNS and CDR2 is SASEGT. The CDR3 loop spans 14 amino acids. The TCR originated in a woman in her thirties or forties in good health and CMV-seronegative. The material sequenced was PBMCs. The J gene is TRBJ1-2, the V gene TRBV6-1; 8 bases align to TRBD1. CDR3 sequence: CASREDRGDYGYTF. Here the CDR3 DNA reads TGTGCCAGCAGGGAAGACAGGGGAGACTATGGCTACACCTTC.